The rows below give T cell receptor beta chains drawn from one sample of a study of cytomegalovirus exposure and HLA in healthy donors. Sequencing used immunoSEQ multiplex PCR; TCRdb keeps in-frame clones, though not all of them. The data hold 200,000 or so clones, with around 80% observed a single time. The sequenced sample was PBMCs. These receptors came from a young man in good health and CMV-seronegative. The CDR3 runs from the conserved cysteine through the conserved F or W. D genes are given only for firm matches. Size is omitted from some rows. Given values are once, few, many or a class for expanded clones.

>TRBV29-1|NA|NA|TRBJ2-1
TGCAGCGTTGAAGATTGGCTAGCCCCCTACAATGAGCAGTTCTTC
CSVEDWLAPYNEQFF
>TRBV6-5|few|TRBD2|TRBJ2-1
TGTGCCAGCAGCCGGCGGGAGGCCTACAATGAGCAGTTCTTC
CASSRREAYNEQFF
>TRBV2|NA|NA|TRBJ1-2
TGTGCCAGCACTACAACGGGGGGAAACTATGGCTACACCTTC
CASTTTGGNYGYTF
>TRBV4-1|NA|TRBD1|TRBJ2-5
TGCGCCAGCAGCCAAGATCGACAGGGGCGTCGGGGTACGACCCAGTACTTC
CASSQDRQGRRGTTQYF
>TRBV7-7|NA|NA|TRBJ2-3
TGTGCTAGCAGCTTAGTAGCCTGGGATACGCAGTATTTT
CASSLVAWDTQYF
>TRBV28|NA|TRBD1|TRBJ2-7
TGTGCCAGCAGTTTTGAAGGGGGCAACTACGAGCAGTACTTC
CASSFEGGNYEQYF
>TRBV6-1|NA|TRBD1|TRBJ2-7
TGTGCCAGCAGGATGAGGACAGGGGGTACCTACGAGCAGTACTTC
CASRMRTGGTYEQYF
>TRBV2|NA|NA|TRBJ2-7
TGTGCCAGCAGTGAGGGGACTGAGGCCTACGAGCAGTACTTC
CASSEGTEAYEQYF
>TRBV18|NA|NA|TRBJ1-1
TGTGCCAGCTCACCGGCAGGGAACACTGAAGCTTTCTTT
CASSPAGNTEAFF
>TRBV5-8|NA|TRBD1|TRBJ1-2
TGTGCCAGCAGCCTCGACAGGGGATTTTATGACTACACCTTC
CASSLDRGFYDYTF
>TRBV28|NA|TRBD2|TRBJ2-7
TGTGCCAGCAGTCCGGGACTAGTAACCTACGAGCAGTACTTC
CASSPGLVTYEQYF
>TRBV27|NA|TRBD2|TRBJ2-1
TGTGCCAGCAGTTTAGGAGCTAGCGGGGGCTACAATGAGCAGTTCTTC
CASSLGASGGYNEQFF
>TRBV30|NA|NA|TRBJ1-4
TGTGCCTGGGGTGACGGTTCAACTAATGAAAAACTGTTTTTT
CAWGDGSTNEKLFF
>TRBV7-9|NA|TRBD2|TRBJ2-1
TGTGCCAGCAGCTTACGACTAGCGGAGAACAATGAGCAGTTCTTC
CASSLRLAENNEQFF
>TRBV4-1|NA|NA|TRBJ2-5
TGCGCCAGCAGCCAAGCTAGCGTCCAAGAGACCCAGTACTTC
CASSQASVQETQYF
>TRBV6-6|NA|NA|TRBJ1-2
TGTGCCAGCAGTTACTCGTTAGTACAGAATGGCTACACCTTC
CASSYSLVQNGYTF
>TRBV6-5|NA|TRBD1|TRBJ2-1
TGTGCCAGCAGTTCACCGGGACAGGGAGCCAATGAGCAGTTCTTC
CASSSPGQGANEQFF
>TRBV27|NA|TRBD1|TRBJ1-5
TGTGCCAGCAGTTTCGGGGGGGACAGCTATCAGCCCCAGCATTTT
CASSFGGDSYQPQHF
>TRBV6-1|NA|TRBD1|TRBJ1-2
TGTGCCAGCAGTGAAAGGGGGCAGGAGGGCTACACCTTC
CASSERGQEGYTF
>TRBV6-1|NA|NA|TRBJ1-2
TGTGCCAGCAAGCCACAGGGAAGTGGCTACACCTTC
CASKPQGSGYTF
>TRBV19|NA|TRBD1|TRBJ1-5
TGTGCCAGTAGTAGGGGACAGAATCAGCCCCAGCATTTT
CASSRGQNQPQHF
>TRBV27|once|NA|TRBJ1-5
TGTGCCAGCAGTGCCCCCGGGTCTCCCACCAATCAGCCCCAGCATTTT
CASSAPGSPTNQPQHF
>TRBV9|NA|TRBD2|TRBJ2-7
TGTGCCAGCAGCGTAGGGTCTAGCGGATCCTACGAGCAGTACTTC
CASSVGSSGSYEQYF
>TRBV6-1|few|NA|TRBJ2-1
TGTGCCAGCAGTGCTCAAATGAGCCAATACAATGAGCAGTTCTTC
CASSAQMSQYNEQFF
>TRBV2|NA|NA|TRBJ1-5
TGTGCCAGCCAGACAGATAGCAATCAGCCCCAGCATTTT
CASQTDSNQPQHF
>TRBV30|NA|NA|TRBJ2-2
TGTGCCTGGAATGGCGGCGGTCTGTTTGACGGGGAGCTGTTTTTT
CAWNGGGLFDGELFF
>TRBV6-1|NA|NA|TRBJ1-1
TGTGCCAGCAGTGCAGGAAGCAAAAAAGCTTTCTTT
CASSAGSKKAFF
>TRBV15|few|NA|TRBJ2-7
TGTGCCACCAGCACTGGGGGGACCCTCTCCTACGAGCAGTACTTC
CATSTGGTLSYEQYF
>TRBV10-3|few|TRBD2|TRBJ2-5
TGTGCCATCAGTGAGTCGTCAAAAGGGAGGGGAGAGACCCAGTACTTC
CAISESSKGRGETQYF
>TRBV15|NA|NA|TRBJ1-3
TGTGCCACCAGCAGAGATGGAGGGCTCGGAAACACCATATATTTT
CATSRDGGLGNTIYF
>TRBV6-1|once|TRBD2|TRBJ2-3
TGTGCCAGCAGTTCAGCGGGAGGGACAGATACGCAGTATTTT
CASSSAGGTDTQYF
>TRBV27|few|NA|TRBJ1-1
TGTGCCAGCAGTCCCGTATCAGGGTACACTGAAGCTTTCTTT
CASSPVSGYTEAFF
>TRBV7-9|NA|TRBD2|TRBJ2-1
TGTGCCAGCAGCTTAGCCATCAGCGGGGGAGACAATGAGCAGTTCTTC
CASSLAISGGDNEQFF
>TRBV2|NA|NA|TRBJ2-7
TGTGCCAGCAGGCCCGACAGCTACGAGCAGTACTTC
CASRPDSYEQYF
>TRBV5-1|NA|TRBD1|TRBJ2-7
TGCGCCAGCAGCTTTGGGACAGAACCCTACGAGCAGTACTTC
CASSFGTEPYEQYF
>TRBV9|NA|NA|TRBJ1-4
TGTGCCAGCAGCAGCTACAGTGGAGAAAAACTGTTTTTT
CASSSYSGEKLFF
>TRBV30|NA|TRBD1|TRBJ2-7
TGTGCCTGGGTGGACAGGGCGAAACAGTACTTC
CAWVDRAKQYF
>TRBV28|NA|TRBD2|TRBJ2-3
TGTGCCAGCCGCACAGCGGGAGGGCCGGTAGATACGCAGTATTTT
CASRTAGGPVDTQYF
>TRBV6-1|NA|NA|TRBJ1-2
TGTGCCAGCAGTGAAAGTGGGGGCCGCGGGGGCTATGGCTACACCTTC
CASSESGGRGGYGYTF
>TRBV5-4|NA|NA|TRBJ2-5
TGTGCCAGCAGCCAGGGGACACCTAGCGGAAAAGAGACCCAGTACTTC
CASSQGTPSGKETQYF
>TRBV6-6|NA|NA|TRBJ1-4
TGTGCCAGCAGGGACACAAAACGCGGTAATGAAAAACTGTTTTTT
CASRDTKRGNEKLFF
>TRBV9|once|TRBD2|TRBJ2-5
TGTGCCAGCAGCGTAGAGCCGCGGGAGCGGGGAGAGACCCAGTACTTC
CASSVEPRERGETQYF
>TRBV7-6|NA|NA|TRBJ2-1
TGTGCCAGCAGCTCTATGTACAATGAGCAGTTCTTC
CASSSMYNEQFF
>TRBV5-1|once|TRBD2|TRBJ2-3
TGCGCCAGCAGCTCCGGGACTAGTCGGGATACGCAGTATTTT
CASSSGTSRDTQYF
>TRBV6-1|once|NA|TRBJ1-6
TGTGCCAGCAGTGAGAACGGGCGGGGATCACCCCTCCACTTT
CASSENGRGSPLHF
>TRBV2|NA|NA|TRBJ1-4
TGTGCCAGCAGTGCTCGTTCTAATGAAAAACTGTTTTTT
CASSARSNEKLFF
>TRBV4-2|NA|TRBD1|TRBJ2-5
TGTGCCAGCAGCCCGACAGGGCCAGAGACCCAGTACTTC
CASSPTGPETQYF